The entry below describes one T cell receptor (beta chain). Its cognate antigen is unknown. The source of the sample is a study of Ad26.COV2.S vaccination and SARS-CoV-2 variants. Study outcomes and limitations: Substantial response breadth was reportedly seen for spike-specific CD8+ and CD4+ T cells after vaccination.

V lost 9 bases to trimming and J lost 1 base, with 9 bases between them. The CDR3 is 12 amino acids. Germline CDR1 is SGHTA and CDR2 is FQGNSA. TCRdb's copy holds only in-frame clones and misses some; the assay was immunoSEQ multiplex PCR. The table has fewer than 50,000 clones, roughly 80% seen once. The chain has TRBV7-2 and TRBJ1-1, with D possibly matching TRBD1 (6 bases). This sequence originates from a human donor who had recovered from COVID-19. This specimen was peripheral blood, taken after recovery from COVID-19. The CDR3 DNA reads TGTGCCAGGGGGGGGCCGAACACTGAAGCTTTCTTT. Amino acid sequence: CARGGPNTEAFF.